The 21 T cell receptor beta chains in this list originate from one sample, sequenced in a study of tumor-infiltrating lymphocytes in primary liver carcinoma. Both blood RNA, taken from unsorted whole blood, and germline DNA were extracted. A constant-region primer primed TCR beta cDNA synthesis from about 550 ng of total RNA. Generation of the TCR beta libraries relied on three nested multiplex PCR rounds using slightly modified ARM-PCR. Forward primers for TRBV1-TRBV30 and a C-beta reverse primer served the first two PCR rounds, at about 11 cycles each. A single record per CDR3 protein comes from TCRdb applying MiXCR to the multiplex PCR reads. The sample holds 320,000 or so distinct CDR3 sequences, less than 75% seen once. Sequencing was carried out using peripheral blood. These receptor sequences come from a man between 35 and 55 years old with primary liver carcinoma and hepatitis B virus infection.

The gene calls are TRBV21-1 and TRBJ2-3. TRBV21-1 is a pseudogene segment. CDR3 length equals 13 residues. The CDR3, as DNA: TGTGCCAGCAGAAAAGACTCACCAGATACGCGGTATTTT. Encoded protein: CASRKDSPDTRYF.

Ten or more counts support this clonotype. V gene TRBV7-8 combines with J gene TRBJ2-7; the match to TRBD1 covers 10 bases. Germline values: CDR1 SGHVS, CDR2 FQNEAQ. The V and J ends lost 5 bases and 3 bases, in that order; junction bases with no gene match: 4. The CDR3 loop spans 14 amino acids. The DNA of the CDR3 is TGTGCCAGCAGCCCCGGGACAGGGGACTACGAGCAGTACTTC. This sequence encodes CASSPGTGDYEQYF.

This clonotype occurred once. The CDR3 does not end in the conserved phenylalanine or tryptophan, so this is likely a read error. This chain connects TRBV11-2 to TRBJ1-2; tentative D call: TRBD1 (5 bases). The CDR3 consists of 15 residues. From germline, CDR1 is SGHAT and CDR2 FQNNGV. Trimming stripped 5 bases from V and 7 bases from J, with 20 bases between. The CDR3 loop reads CASSTSAGFIPGYTL. CDR3 sequence (DNA): TGTGCCAGCAGCACGTCGGCAGGGTTCATCCCTGGCTACACCTTA.

A remark on this clonotype: One junction end disagrees with the germline gene, perhaps due to a read error. The chain carries TRBV12-3 or TRBV12-4 and TRBJ1-1; D ambiguous. This CDR3 is built from 13 residues. Here the CDR3 reads CASSYGVNTEVFF. The CDR3 DNA reads TGTGCCAGCAGTTATGGGGTTAACACTGAAGTTTTCTTT.

In the case of this clonotype: Germline and junction disagree at one end, which may indicate a read error. This rearrangement joins TRBV11-2 to TRBJ2-2; weak D call: TRBD2 (5 bases). The CDR3 loop spans 14 amino acids. The V gene's germline CDR1 is SGHAT and CDR2 FQNNGV. The CDR3 nucleotides read TGTGCAAGCAGCTTAGCGAGCGTCGCCGGGGAGCTGTTTTTT. Amino acid sequence: CASSLASVAGELFF. Drawing the rest from reference TRBV11-2 and TRBJ2-2, the complete variable domain is EAGVAQSPRYKIIEKRQSVAFWCNPISGHATLYWYQQILGQGPKLLIQFQNNGVVDDSQLPKDRFSAERLKGVDSTLKIQPAKLEDSAVYLCASSLASVAGELFFGEGSRLTVL.

A word on this clonotype: A read error may account for a junction end that differs from germline. The gene calls are TRBV12-3 or TRBV12-4 and TRBJ2-1, with D perhaps matching TRBD1 or TRBD2 (6 bases each). This CDR3 is built from 14 residues. The CDR3 reads CASSLEGGPTEQLF. The CDR3 DNA follows: TGTGCCAGCAGTTTAGAAGGGGGGCCTACTGAGCAGTTATTC.

Remarks on this clonotype: One base away lies a much larger clone, so this may be a sequencing read error. The chain recombines TRBV28 with TRBJ2-7; a weak D match, TRBD2 (5 bases). This CDR3 comprises 13 residues. CDR1 and CDR2 (germline): MDHEN, SYDVKM. CDR3 nucleotide sequence: TGTGCCAGCACCCGTCCCCCGGGATACGAGCGGTACTTC. It translates to CASTRPPGYERYF.

Comment on this clonotype: Because it lacks the conserved phenylalanine or tryptophan at the end, this CDR3 is likely a read error. The chain joins TRBV6-5 to TRBJ2-2; D might be TRBD2 (5 bases). The CDR3 runs to 12 residues. The V gene's germline CDR1 is MNHEY and CDR2 SVGAGI. Trimming cost V 11 bases and J 2 bases, with 9 bases left between them. The CDR3 region is CAGRGNTGELFS. The CDR3 region has the DNA TGTGCCGGCCGGGGAAACACCGGGGAGCTGTTTTCT.

Concerning this clonotype: This CDR3 is missing its conserved last phenylalanine or tryptophan, likely due to a read error. J is TRBJ2-1 and V is TRBV11-2; D gene unclear. V was clipped by 0 bases and J by 5 bases, with 14 bases between them. This CDR3 comprises 16 residues. Germline V lookup: CDR1 SGHAT, CDR2 FQNNGV. DNA for the CDR3: TGTGCCAGCAGCTTAGATCTAGGTGTGAAAGACAATGAGCAGTTCCTC. Residues: CASSLDLGVKDNEQFL.

On this clonotype: The CDR3 end shows no conserved phenylalanine or tryptophan, and so a read error is likely. This chain joins TRBV7-8 and TRBJ1-1; D might be TRBD1 (6 bases). The CDR3 loop spans 16 amino acids. From germline, CDR1 is SGHVS and CDR2 FQNEAQ. V gave up 0 bases and J gave up 5 bases, with 16 bases separating them. For the CDR3, the DNA is TGTGCCAGCAGCTTAGCAGTAGGGCAGGGGCGGACTGAAGCTTTCCTT. It yields the protein CASSLAVGQGRTEAFL.

This clonotype was seen a single time. V gene TRBV6-1 combines with J gene TRBJ1-4, with D maybe TRBD1 (5 bases). Trimming removed 9 bases from V and 8 bases from J, with 19 bases in between. There are 14 residues in the CDR3. Per germline, CDR1 MNHNS and CDR2 SASEGT. The CDR3 region is CASNPRRGAEKLFF. The CDR3 DNA reads as TGTGCCAGTAATCCGCGGAGGGGTGCGGAAAAACTGTTTTTT.

In its sample, this clonotype was seen a few times. Given a much more abundant clone one base away, this may be a read error. V gene TRBV5-4 combines with J gene TRBJ2-5; 8 nucleotides match TRBD1. In germline, CDR1 is SGHNT, CDR2 YYREEE (reference sequence). The length of the CDR3 is 16 residues. The CDR3 loop is CVSSGTTGGRMETQYF. CDR3 DNA: TGTGTCAGCAGCGGAACCACAGGGGGGAGGATGGAGACCCAGTACTTC.

Details on this clonotype: A much larger clone lies one base from this, so it may be a read error. The chain recombines TRBV12-3 or TRBV12-4 with TRBJ1-3, with no clear D. This CDR3 region has 14 residues. DNA of the CDR3: TGTGCCAGCAGTCCCCAGGTCTCTGGAGACACCATATATTTT. Its translation: CASSPQVSGDTIYF.

Points on this clonotype: Since no conserved phenylalanine or tryptophan closes the CDR3, a read error is the likely cause. The chain recombines TRBV29-1 with TRBJ2-3; D might be TRBD2 (5 bases). Germline CDR1 is SQVTM and CDR2 is ANQGSEA. The ends were cut back, 2 bases at V and 10 bases at J, with 16 bases in the middle. CDR3 length: 13 residues. CDR3 coding DNA: TGCAGCGTTGAAAGCGGCTTCACGGATGCGCAGTATTCT. Encoded protein: CSVESGFTDAQYS.

To note about this clonotype: One end of the junction is discordant with germline, which a read error may explain. CDR3 loop: CATSPGGRMNTEAFF. The CDR3 DNA reads as TGTGCCACCAGCCCGGGGGGACGGATGAACACTGAAGCTTTCTTT. The rearrangement links TRBV5-5 to TRBJ1-1; D might be TRBD1 (5 bases). CDR1 and CDR2 (germline): SGHKS, YYEKEE (reference sequence). This CDR3 has 15 residues.

There are a few counts of this clonotype. This sequence joins TRBV11-2 and TRBJ1-1; D call uncertain. The CDR3 runs 13 residues. Germline V gene lookup returns CDR1 SGHAT and CDR2 FQNNGV. V gave up 0 bases and J gave up 4 bases, with 6 bases separating them. CDR3 nucleotide sequence: TGTGCCAGCAGCTTAGACACTCGCACTGAAGCTTTCTTT. Translating gives CASSLDTRTEAFF.

About this clonotype: A much bigger clone sits one base away, suggesting this may be a read error. The genes are TRBV30 and TRBJ2-2; D is undetermined. Germline CDR1 reads GTSNPN; CDR2 reads SVGIG (reference sequence). The CDR3 spans 12 residues. The V end lost 2 bases, the J end lost 6 bases, and 7 bases lay between the germline ends. CDR3 nucleotide sequence: TGTGCCTGGAGTATACGGTCCGGGGAGCTGTTTTTT. Protein product: CAWSIRSGELFF.

Notes on this clonotype: Just one base apart from a much larger clone, this may be a read error. V gene TRBV6-2 or TRBV6-3 combines with J gene TRBJ1-2; 7 bases line up with TRBD1. CDR1 and CDR2 from the germline V gene are MNHEY and SVGEGT. CDR3 size: 12 residues. This chain's CDR3 is CASSRQGFGHTF. CDR3 DNA: TGTGCCAGCAGCCGACAGGGCTTTGGCCACACCTTC.

In this sample, this clonotype turned up a few times. A clone one base away is much larger, so this may be a read error. The genes are TRBV29-1 and TRBJ2-5, with D perhaps matching TRBD1 (5 bases). V was cut by 7 bases and J by 3 bases, with 15 bases left in between. Per the germline V gene, CDR1 is SQVTM and CDR2 is ANQGSEA. The CDR3 runs 13 residues. Here the CDR3 reads CSAQGPGEETQYF. The CDR3, as DNA: TGCAGCGCTCAGGGCCCCGGCGAAGAGACCCAGTACTTC.

With regard to this clonotype: At one boundary the junction diverges from the germline segment, which might be a read error. The V gene is TRBV11-2, the J gene TRBJ2-3; D unresolved. CDR1 is SGHAT, CDR2 FQNNGV, per germline. The CDR3 has 16 amino acids. CDR3 nucleotides: TGTGCCAGCATCACGATGCGGACGGATGTGTGTGGTACGCCGTATTTT. Translating it yields CASITMRTDVCGTPYF.

In regard to this clonotype: This could be a read error, since a much larger clone is one nucleotide away. The rearrangement uses TRBV5-4 and TRBJ2-3; 8 bases line up with TRBD2. Looked up from germline, CDR1 is SGHNT and CDR2 is YYREEE (reference sequence). This CDR3 has 15 residues. The CDR3 nucleotides read TGTGCCAGCAGCTTTACAGCGGGAGTCACAGATATGCAGTATTTT. The encoded protein is CASSFTAGVTDMQYF.